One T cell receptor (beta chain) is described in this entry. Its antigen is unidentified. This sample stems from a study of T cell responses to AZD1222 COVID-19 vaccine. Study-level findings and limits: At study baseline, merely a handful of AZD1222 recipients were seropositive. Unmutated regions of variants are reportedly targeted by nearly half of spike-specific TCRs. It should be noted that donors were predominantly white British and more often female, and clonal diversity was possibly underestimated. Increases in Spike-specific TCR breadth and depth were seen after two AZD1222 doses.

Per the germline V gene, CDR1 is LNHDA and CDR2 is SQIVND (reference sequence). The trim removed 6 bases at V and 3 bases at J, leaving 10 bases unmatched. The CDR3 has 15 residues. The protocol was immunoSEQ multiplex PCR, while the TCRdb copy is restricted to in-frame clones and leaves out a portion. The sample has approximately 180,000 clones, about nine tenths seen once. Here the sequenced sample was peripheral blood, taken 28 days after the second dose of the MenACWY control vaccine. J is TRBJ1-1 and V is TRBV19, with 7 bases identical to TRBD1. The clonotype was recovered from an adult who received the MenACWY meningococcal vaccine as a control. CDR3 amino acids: CASRTQQGRDTEAFF. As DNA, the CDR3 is TGTGCCAGTAGGACCCAACAGGGGAGGGACACTGAAGCTTTCTTT.